Listed below are T cell receptor beta chains from one sample, sequenced in a study of cytomegalovirus exposure and HLA in healthy donors. The assay was immunoSEQ multiplex PCR, and TCRdb's table has in-frame clones only and misses some. This sample has 100,000 to 130,000 clones, with roughly 82% found just once. The sequencing input was PBMCs. Source of these receptors: a male donor in good health and CMV-seronegative. Both conserved end residues are part of each CDR3. The order of the fields is CDR3 length, clone size, V gene, J gene, D gene, CDR3 protein, CDR3 DNA. D genes are given only for firm matches. The size entry is marked missing in some rows and otherwise reads once, few, many or a size class.

>14|.|TRBV7-9|TRBJ1-1|.
CASSLVSAGTEAFF
TGTGCCAGCAGCTTGGTATCAGCGGGCACTGAAGCTTTCTTT
>15|.|TRBV29-1|TRBJ1-3|.
CSVEALGGPRNTIYF
TGCAGCGTTGAAGCCCTAGGGGGACCGAGAAACACCATATATTTT
>14|.|TRBV6-1|TRBJ2-7|.
CASTSDRRSYEQYF
TGTGCCAGCACGTCGGACAGAAGATCCTACGAGCAGTACTTC
>15|.|TRBV5-6|TRBJ2-1|TRBD2
CASSLGGSRYNEQFF
TGTGCCAGCAGCTTGGGCGGGAGTAGGTACAATGAGCAGTTCTTC
>15|.|TRBV10-3|TRBJ2-1|TRBD2
CAISVVSGSGNEQFF
TGTGCCATCAGTGTAGTCAGCGGGAGCGGCAATGAGCAGTTCTTC
>13|.|TRBV6-1|TRBJ2-5|TRBD1
CATGTGGSEIQYF
TGTGCCACCGGGACAGGGGGTTCGGAGATCCAGTACTTC
>15|.|TRBV14|TRBJ2-1|TRBD1
CASSQGTAKNNEQFF
TGTGCCAGCAGCCAGGGGACAGCAAAGAACAATGAGCAGTTCTTC
>16|.|TRBV6-5|TRBJ1-1|.
CASSYVEQGWDTEAFF
TGTGCCAGCAGTTACGTTGAGCAGGGGTGGGACACTGAAGCTTTCTTT
>16|.|TRBV7-2|TRBJ2-3|TRBD2
CASIQQRGRGTDTQYF
TGTGCCAGCATCCAGCAACGGGGGAGGGGCACAGATACGCAGTATTTT
>15|few|TRBV6-5|TRBJ2-1|TRBD2
CASSSGTSGSYEQFF
TGTGCCAGCAGTTCCGGGACTAGCGGGAGTTATGAGCAGTTCTTC
>15|.|TRBV5-1|TRBJ2-7|TRBD1
CASSPQGGQGSEQYF
TGCGCCAGCAGCCCTCAAGGGGGACAGGGATCCGAGCAGTACTTC
>17|few|TRBV7-2|TRBJ2-7|TRBD2
CASSLEGLAGMRREQYF
TGTGCCAGCAGCTTAGAGGGACTAGCGGGAATGAGACGGGAGCAGTACTTC
>14|.|TRBV28|TRBJ2-7|TRBD1
CASSLGQGYYEQYF
TGTGCCAGCAGTTTGGGACAGGGGTACTACGAGCAGTACTTC
>15|.|TRBV7-9|TRBJ2-2|.
CARDTLSGNTGELFF
TGTGCCAGGGACACTCTTAGCGGGAACACCGGGGAGCTGTTTTTT
>15|.|TRBV27|TRBJ2-7|TRBD2
CASSFASGGSYEQYF
TGTGCCAGCAGTTTTGCTAGCGGGGGGTCCTACGAGCAGTACTTC
>14|.|TRBV5-1|TRBJ2-1|.
CASSFDRFDNEQFF
TGCGCCAGCAGCTTTGACAGGTTCGACAATGAGCAGTTCTTC
>15|few|TRBV9|TRBJ2-3|TRBD1
CASSETGQLTDTQYF
TGTGCCAGCAGCGAGACGGGACAGCTCACAGATACGCAGTATTTT
>14|.|TRBV30|TRBJ2-1|TRBD2
CAWSRLAAISEQFF
TGTGCCTGGAGCCGTCTAGCGGCCATTAGTGAGCAGTTCTTC
>14|.|TRBV6-1|TRBJ2-7|TRBD1
CASSARDRGYEQYF
TGTGCCAGCAGCGCCCGGGACAGGGGCTACGAGCAGTACTTC
>15|.|TRBV5-1|TRBJ2-7|.
CASSSGSFPIHEQYF
TGCGCCAGCAGCTCAGGGTCTTTCCCGATCCACGAGCAGTACTTC
>16|.|TRBV7-6|TRBJ2-1|.
CASSLSGAGPYNEQFF
TGTGCCAGCAGCCTTTCCGGGGCGGGACCGTACAATGAGCAGTTCTTC
>15|.|TRBV15|TRBJ1-5|TRBD1
CATSRDDREGQPQHF
TGTGCCACCAGCAGGGACGACAGGGAAGGGCAGCCCCAGCATTTT
>13|.|TRBV27|TRBJ2-1|TRBD1
CASSLGQVAEQFF
TGTGCCAGCAGTTTGGGACAGGTTGCTGAGCAGTTCTTC
>13|.|TRBV7-6|TRBJ2-1|.
CASRAGQTNEQFF
TGTGCCAGCAGGGCAGGACAGACTAATGAGCAGTTCTTC
>16|few|TRBV14|TRBJ2-1|.
CASSPEGAASYNEQFF
TGTGCCAGCAGCCCCGAGGGTGCGGCCTCCTACAATGAGCAGTTCTTC
>14|.|TRBV10-3|TRBJ1-4|.
CAISRGGDNEKLFF
TGTGCCATCAGCCGAGGGGGGGATAATGAAAAACTGTTTTTT
>13|.|TRBV25-1|TRBJ1-2|TRBD1
CASSPTGNYGYTF
TGTGCCAGCAGCCCGACAGGGAACTATGGCTACACCTTC
>15|once|TRBV15|TRBJ1-5|.
CATSRREISNQPQHF
TGTGCCACCAGCCGAAGGGAGATTAGCAATCAGCCCCAGCATTTT
>15|.|TRBV19|TRBJ1-1|.
CASSIGGEKNTEAFF
TGTGCCAGTAGTATTGGGGGGGAGAAGAACACTGAAGCTTTCTTT
>13|few|TRBV6-6|TRBJ2-7|.
CASSYGPTYEQYF
TGTGCCAGCAGTTACGGGCCTACCTACGAGCAGTACTTC
>16|.|TRBV11-1|TRBJ2-4|TRBD1
CASSLMSGTGANIQYF
TGTGCCAGCAGCTTAATGTCCGGGACAGGGGCCAACATTCAGTACTTC
>15|.|TRBV6-6|TRBJ1-3|TRBD1
CASSPQGAPGNTIYF
TGTGCCAGCAGCCCGCAGGGGGCTCCCGGAAACACCATATATTTT
>15|.|TRBV6-1|TRBJ2-2|TRBD2
CASSESAGETGELFF
TGTGCCAGCAGTGAATCAGCGGGAGAGACCGGGGAGCTGTTTTTT
>13|.|TRBV27|TRBJ1-1|.
CASSFRQNTEAFF
TGTGCCAGCAGTTTCAGACAGAACACTGAAGCTTTCTTT
>15|.|TRBV6-5|TRBJ2-7|TRBD1
CASRYRDRGSYEQYF
TGTGCCAGCAGGTACCGGGACAGGGGTTCCTACGAGCAGTACTTC
>14|once|TRBV6-5|TRBJ1-3|.
CASSYSAGRNTIYF
TGTGCCAGCAGTTACTCGGCAGGGCGAAACACCATATATTTT
>14|few|TRBV5-1|TRBJ1-1|TRBD1
CASSADRGQTEAFF
TGCGCCAGCAGCGCGGACAGGGGGCAAACTGAAGCTTTCTTT
>14|.|TRBV30|TRBJ2-7|.
CAWSVPSRGAEQYF
TGTGCCTGGAGTGTCCCCTCCAGGGGCGCCGAGCAGTACTTC
>14|.|TRBV6-5|TRBJ2-7|TRBD2
CASSPGSGNYEQYF
TGTGCCAGCAGTCCCGGCAGCGGGAACTACGAGCAGTACTTC
>15|.|TRBV10-3|TRBJ2-7|TRBD2
CAISDLAGALYEQYF
TGTGCCATCAGTGACCTAGCGGGAGCCCTCTACGAGCAGTACTTC
>14|.|TRBV18|TRBJ2-1|TRBD2
CASSGLAGNNEQFF
TGTGCCAGCTCAGGTCTAGCGGGTAATAATGAGCAGTTCTTC
>14|.|TRBV7-9|TRBJ2-5|.
CASSLAVQQETQYF
TGTGCCAGCAGCTTAGCGGTACAGCAAGAGACCCAGTACTTC
>16|.|TRBV30|TRBJ2-1|TRBD2
CAWSVLAGALGNEQFF
TGTGCCTGGAGTGTATTGGCGGGAGCTCTCGGCAATGAGCAGTTCTTC
>12|.|TRBV5-1|TRBJ2-5|.
CASSSTLETQYF
TGCGCCAGCAGCAGCACCCTAGAGACCCAGTACTTC
>13|.|TRBV19|TRBJ2-3|.
CATNKQGSDTQYF
TGTGCCACAAACAAGCAGGGGTCAGATACGCAGTATTTT
>14|.|TRBV5-1|TRBJ1-1|.
CASFPLGGDTEAFF
TGCGCCAGCTTCCCCCTAGGGGGGGACACTGAAGCTTTCTTT
>14|.|TRBV2|TRBJ2-7|.
CASSDALENYEQYF
TGTGCCAGCAGTGACGCACTAGAAAACTACGAGCAGTACTTC